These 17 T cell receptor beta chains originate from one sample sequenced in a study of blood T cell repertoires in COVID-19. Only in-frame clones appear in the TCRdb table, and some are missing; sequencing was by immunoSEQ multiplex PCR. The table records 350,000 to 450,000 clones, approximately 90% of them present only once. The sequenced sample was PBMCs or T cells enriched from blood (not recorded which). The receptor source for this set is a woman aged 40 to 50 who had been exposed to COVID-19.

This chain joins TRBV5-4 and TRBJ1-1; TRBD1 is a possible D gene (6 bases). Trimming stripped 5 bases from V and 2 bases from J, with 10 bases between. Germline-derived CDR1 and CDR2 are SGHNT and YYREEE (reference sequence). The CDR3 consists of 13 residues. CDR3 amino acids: CASSGQPNTEAFF. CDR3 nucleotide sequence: TGTGCCAGCAGTGGACAGCCAAACACTGAAGCTTTCTTT.

As DNA, the CDR3 is TGTGCCAGCAGCGTAGAACTCTCCGGGTACGGTGAAGCTTTCTTT. Amino acids: CASSVELSGYGEAFF. This chain connects TRBV9 to TRBJ1-1; D ambiguous. This CDR3 has 15 amino acids. Germline-derived CDR1 and CDR2 are SGDLS and YYNGEE. Trimming pared 0 bases from V and 7 bases from J, leaving 16 bases between.

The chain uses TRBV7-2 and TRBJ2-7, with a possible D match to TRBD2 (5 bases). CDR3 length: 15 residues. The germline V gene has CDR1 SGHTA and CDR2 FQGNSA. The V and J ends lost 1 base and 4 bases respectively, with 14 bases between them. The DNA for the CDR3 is TGTGCCAGCAGCTTAGATGTCCAGCGGTCGTACGAGCAGTACTTC. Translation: CASSLDVQRSYEQYF.

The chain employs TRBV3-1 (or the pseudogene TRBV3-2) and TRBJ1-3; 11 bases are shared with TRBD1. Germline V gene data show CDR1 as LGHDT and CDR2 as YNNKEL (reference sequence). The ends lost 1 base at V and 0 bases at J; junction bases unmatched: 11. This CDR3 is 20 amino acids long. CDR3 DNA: TGTGCCAGCAGCCAAGGAAGGACAGGGGGCCAATTTAACTCTGGAAACACCATATATTTT. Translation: CASSQGRTGGQFNSGNTIYF.

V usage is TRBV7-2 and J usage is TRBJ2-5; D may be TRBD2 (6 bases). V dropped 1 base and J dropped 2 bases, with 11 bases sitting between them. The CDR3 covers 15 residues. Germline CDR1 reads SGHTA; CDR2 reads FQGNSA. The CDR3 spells CASSLGGVGQETQYF. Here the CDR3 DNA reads TGTGCCAGCAGCTTAGGGGGGGTAGGGCAAGAGACCCAGTACTTC. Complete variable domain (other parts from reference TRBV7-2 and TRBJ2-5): GAGVSQSPSNKVTEKGKDVELRCDPISGHTALYWYRQSLGQGLEFLIYFQGNSAPDKSGLPSDRFSAERTGGSVSTLTIQRTQQEDSAVYLCASSLGGVGQETQYFGPGTRLLVL.

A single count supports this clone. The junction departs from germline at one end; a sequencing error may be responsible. CDR3 in amino acids: CASSLGSGTNTGELFF. The CDR3 coding sequence is TGTGCTAGCAGCTTAGGTAGCGGGACGAACACCGGGGAGCTGTTTTTT. V usage is TRBV7-7 and J usage is TRBJ2-2; 8 bases are a match to TRBD2. Germline CDR1 is SSHAT and CDR2 is FNYEAQ (reference sequence). The CDR3 loop spans 16 amino acids.

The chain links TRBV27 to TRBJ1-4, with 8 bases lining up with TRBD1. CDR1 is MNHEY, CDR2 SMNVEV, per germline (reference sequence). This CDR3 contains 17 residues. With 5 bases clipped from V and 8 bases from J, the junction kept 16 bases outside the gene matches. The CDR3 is CASSPDRGHWVKEKLFF. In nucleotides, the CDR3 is TGTGCCAGCAGTCCCGACAGGGGCCATTGGGTAAAAGAAAAACTGTTTTTT.

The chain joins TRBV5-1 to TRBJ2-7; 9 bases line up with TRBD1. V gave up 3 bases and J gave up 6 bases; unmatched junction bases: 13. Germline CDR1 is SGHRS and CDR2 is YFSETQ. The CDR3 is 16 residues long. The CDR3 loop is CASSSTLGQGVGEQYF. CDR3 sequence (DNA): TGCGCCAGCAGCTCAACCCTGGGACAGGGCGTTGGCGAGCAGTACTTC.

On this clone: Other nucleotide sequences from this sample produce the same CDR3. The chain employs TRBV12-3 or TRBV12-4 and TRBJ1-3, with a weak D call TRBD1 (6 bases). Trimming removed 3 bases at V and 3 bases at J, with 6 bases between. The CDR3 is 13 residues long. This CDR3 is CASSFRGGNTIYF. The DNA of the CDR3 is TGTGCCAGCAGTTTCAGGGGTGGAAACACCATATATTTT.

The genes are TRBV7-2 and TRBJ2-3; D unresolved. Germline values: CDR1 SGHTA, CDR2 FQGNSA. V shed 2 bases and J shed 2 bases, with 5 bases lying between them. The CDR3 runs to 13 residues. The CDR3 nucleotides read TGTGCCAGCAGCTTAACTGACACAGATACGCAGTATTTT. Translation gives CASSLTDTDTQYF. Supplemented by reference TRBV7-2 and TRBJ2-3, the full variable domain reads GAGVSQSPSNKVTEKGKDVELRCDPISGHTALYWYRQSLGQGLEFLIYFQGNSAPDKSGLPSDRFSAERTGGSVSTLTIQRTQQEDSAVYLCASSLTDTDTQYFGPGTRLTVL.

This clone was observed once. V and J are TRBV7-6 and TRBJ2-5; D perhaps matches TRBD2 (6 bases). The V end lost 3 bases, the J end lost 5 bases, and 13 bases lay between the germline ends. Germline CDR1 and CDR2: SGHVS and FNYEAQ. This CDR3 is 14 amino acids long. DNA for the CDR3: TGTGCCAGCAGCTTCCTAGCGTTGGGGGAGACCCAGTACTTC. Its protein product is CASSFLALGETQYF.

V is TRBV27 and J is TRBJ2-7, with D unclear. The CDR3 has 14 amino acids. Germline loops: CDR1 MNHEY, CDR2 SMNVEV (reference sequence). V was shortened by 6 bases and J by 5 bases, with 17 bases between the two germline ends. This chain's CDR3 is CASSLVFSSNEQYF. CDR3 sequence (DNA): TGTGCCAGCAGCTTGGTTTTTTCCTCTAACGAGCAGTACTTC.

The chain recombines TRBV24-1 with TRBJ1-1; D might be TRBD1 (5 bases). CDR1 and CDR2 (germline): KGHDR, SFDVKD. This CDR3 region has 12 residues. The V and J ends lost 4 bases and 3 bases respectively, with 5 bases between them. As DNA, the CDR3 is TGTGCCACCAGTGACAGGGACACTGAAGCTTTCTTT. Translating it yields CATSDRDTEAFF.

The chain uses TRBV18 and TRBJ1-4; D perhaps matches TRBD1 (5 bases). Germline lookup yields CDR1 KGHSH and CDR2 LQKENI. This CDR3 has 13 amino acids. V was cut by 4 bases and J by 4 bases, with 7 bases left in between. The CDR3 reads CASSLDSNEKLFF. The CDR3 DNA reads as TGTGCCAGCTCACTCGACAGTAATGAAAAACTGTTTTTT.

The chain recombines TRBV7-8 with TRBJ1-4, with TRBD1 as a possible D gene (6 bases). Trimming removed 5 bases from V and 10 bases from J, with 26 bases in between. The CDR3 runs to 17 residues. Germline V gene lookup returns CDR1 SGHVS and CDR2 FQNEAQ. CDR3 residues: CASSPKRGGARQSKLFF. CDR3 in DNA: TGTGCCAGCAGCCCGAAACGCGGGGGGGCGAGGCAGTCAAAACTGTTTTTT.

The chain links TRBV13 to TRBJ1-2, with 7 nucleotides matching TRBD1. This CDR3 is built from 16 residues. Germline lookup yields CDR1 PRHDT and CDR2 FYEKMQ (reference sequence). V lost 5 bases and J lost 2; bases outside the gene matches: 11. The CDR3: CASSPRGTAPNYGYTF. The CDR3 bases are TGTGCCAGCAGCCCCCGGGGGACAGCGCCAAACTATGGCTACACCTTC.

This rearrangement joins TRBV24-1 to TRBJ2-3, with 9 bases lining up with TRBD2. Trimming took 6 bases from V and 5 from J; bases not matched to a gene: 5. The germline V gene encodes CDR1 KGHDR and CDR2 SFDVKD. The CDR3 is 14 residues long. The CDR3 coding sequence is TGTGCCACCAGTTCTACAGCGGGAGGAGATACGCAGTATTTT. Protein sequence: CATSSTAGGDTQYF.